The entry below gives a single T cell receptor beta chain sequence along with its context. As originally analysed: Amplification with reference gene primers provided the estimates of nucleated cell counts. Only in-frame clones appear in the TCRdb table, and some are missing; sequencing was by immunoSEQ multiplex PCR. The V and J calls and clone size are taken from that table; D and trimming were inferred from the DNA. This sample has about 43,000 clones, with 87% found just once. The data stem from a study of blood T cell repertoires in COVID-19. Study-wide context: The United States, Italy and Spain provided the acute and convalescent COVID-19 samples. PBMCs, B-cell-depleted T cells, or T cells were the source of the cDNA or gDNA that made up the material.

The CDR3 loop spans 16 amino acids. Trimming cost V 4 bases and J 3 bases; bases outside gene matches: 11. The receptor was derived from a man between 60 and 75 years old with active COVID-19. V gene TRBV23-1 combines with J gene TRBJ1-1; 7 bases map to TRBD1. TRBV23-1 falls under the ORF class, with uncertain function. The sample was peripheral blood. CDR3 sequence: CASSPTTGAEDTEAFF. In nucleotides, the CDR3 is TGCGCCAGCAGTCCAACAACAGGGGCGGAGGACACTGAAGCTTTCTTT.